The T cell receptor beta chain described here comes from a study of T cell repertoires in cytomegalovirus infection. Overall study context: Both recently identified HLA-C-restricted and well-studied HLA-B-restricted CMV epitopes were used in the study. Public TCR beta signatures provided an indication of both CMV infection and a matching HLA type.

Trimming pared 7 bases from V and 2 bases from J, leaving 15 bases between. The CDR3 is made up of 13 amino acids. Germline lookup yields CDR1 DFQATT and CDR2 SNEGSKA (reference sequence). This clonotype was observed at least ten times. Its antigen is unidentified. TCRdb reprocessed the reads via MiXCR and lists one record per CDR3 protein. The repertoire includes some 150,000 distinct CDR3 sequences, about 31% of them detected once, and about 52% sits in the top ten. Study results and limitations: HLA-C-restricted CMV clonotypes gave the most frequent clonotype in two of eight donors.

The chain carries TRBV20-1 and TRBJ2-7, with D possibly being TRBD1 (7 bases). This sample comprised CD8+ T cells from cultured PBMCs, obtained from culture after CMV antigen stimulation. The clonotype comes from a human donor in good health (CMV status not recorded). Some clones in this sample may be carry-over from other donors' samples. The CDR3 nucleotides are TGCAGTGACAACAGGGGACTTACCTACGAGCAGTACTTC. It encodes CSDNRGLTYEQYF.